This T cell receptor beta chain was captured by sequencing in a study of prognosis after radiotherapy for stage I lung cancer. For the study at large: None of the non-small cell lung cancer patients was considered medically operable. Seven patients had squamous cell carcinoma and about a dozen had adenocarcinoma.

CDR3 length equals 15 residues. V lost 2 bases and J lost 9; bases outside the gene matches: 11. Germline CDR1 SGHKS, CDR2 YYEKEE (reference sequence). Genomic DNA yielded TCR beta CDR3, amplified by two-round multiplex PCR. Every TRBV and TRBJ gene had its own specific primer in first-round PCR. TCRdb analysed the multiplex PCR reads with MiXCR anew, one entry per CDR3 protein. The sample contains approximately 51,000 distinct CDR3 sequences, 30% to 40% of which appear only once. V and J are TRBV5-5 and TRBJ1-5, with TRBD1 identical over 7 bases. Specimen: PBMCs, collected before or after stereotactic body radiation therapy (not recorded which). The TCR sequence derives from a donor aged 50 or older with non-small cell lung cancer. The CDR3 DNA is TGTGCCAGCAGCTTTGACAGGGAGGTGGATCGGCCCCAGCATTTT. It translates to CASSFDREVDRPQHF.